This T cell receptor beta chain appears in the sequencing data of a study of cytomegalovirus exposure and HLA in healthy donors (dated by TCRdb to 2016 to 2017). For the wider study: In an earlier analysis of 587 of the donors, under 300 Gb of sequence data and some 100 million unique TCR beta sequences from roughly 180 million T cells were reported. Every repertoire in the discovery cohort had been generated on one and the same sequencing platform. A later genetic analysis used genome-wide SNP genotypes for about 65% of the roughly 700 donors, treating that subset as a discovery cohort. In an earlier analysis of about 590 of the donors, high-throughput TCR beta sequencing was used to judge whether each TCR beta V gene segment behaved as functional or pseudogenic. Among 398 genotyped donors of the cohort, an average of around 250,000 unique TCR beta nucleotide sequences was sequenced per donor, of which approximately 19% were non-productive. The study was designed to test whether signatures of past pathogen exposure could be identified by cataloging public T cell receptors. To study patterns of TCR occurrence, a later analysis re-analyzed previously published TCR beta repertoires from more than 550 donors and added high-resolution HLA genotyping. Rather than using new phenotypic data, the later analysis identified candidate immune exposures from TCR beta sequences and from how often those sequences occurred across donors. Approximately 310 gigabases of sequencing data and approximately 85 million unique TCR sequences were included in an early release covering roughly 700 HLA-typed donors. Besides the first cohort of some 670 subjects, a separate validation cohort made up of 120 different subjects was used. High-throughput TCR immunosequencing, statistical association of individual TCRs with disease status, and machine learning were combined to predict cytomegalovirus infection status. The T cell repertoires of 666 subjects were profiled by immunosequencing and related to cytomegalovirus serostatus. Typing coverage differed by locus: A, B, C, DRB1 and DQB1 were typed in roughly 620-630 donors, DQA1 in about 500, DPA1 in some 600, and DPB1 in approximately 450. Donor age, sex, ethnicity and CMV serostatus were compiled alongside the repertoire data. Because of strong linkage in the cohort, roughly 5 DR-DQ haplotypes were treated as single units for association and clustering. Of the 300 to 450 genotyped donors, about 80% fell in the genetic ancestry cluster associated with self-reported Caucasian donors. Class I and class II HLA loci were covered by the typing at four-digit resolution. The research as a whole found: In a later analysis, several top co-occurrence clusters were reported to appear linked to parvovirus B19, influenza, CMV and Epstein-Barr virus. Correlated functional status among segregating V segments might reflect linkage disequilibrium, but an unknown experimental factor could not be ruled out. Across donors, most TCR sequences were observed very rarely, whereas some public TCRs were present in many individuals. Because counts were too low, around 18 rarely observed V segments, including chromosome 9 orphons, were left out of the earlier analysis of 587 of the donors. A few of the identified cytomegalovirus-associated TCR beta chains were confirmed in vitro to be specific for cytomegalovirus antigens. In both the original and validation cohorts, the classifier was reported to diagnose cytomegalovirus status with high specificity and sensitivity. CMV serostatus was the only immune exposure information available for the cohort. In a later analysis, TCR association rates were found to vary across HLA loci, with the most associated TCRs seen for DRB1 alleles and the fewest for HLA-C alleles. In a later genetic analysis, fewer N-insertions in productive TCRs were reported among donors in an Asian-associated ancestry cluster than the roughly 700-donor mean. The authors suggested that the approach could potentially be extended to other disease states and immunological phenotypes. A further reported finding was that TCR beta sequences accurately predicted the HLA-A and HLA-B alleles for most subjects in the first cohort. This cohort had only TCR beta chains sequenced, and the lack of alpha or paired-chain data limited which features could be detected. Strong co-occurrence of HLA alleles, especially DR and DQ, made assigning TCR associations to individual alleles difficult. Sequencing depth was assumed to be roughly uniform across donors in the presence/absence analyses, though that assumption may not hold. A later analysis associated about 18,000 TCR beta sequences with specific HLA alleles at a false discovery rate of 0.05. In the study, approximately 160 TCR beta chains were listed as associated with cytomegalovirus. V-gene and J-gene trimming of TCR beta chains was associated with a missense DCLRE1C variant in a later genetic analysis, and the association was replicated in an independent cohort. Broadly in line with IMGT annotations, most TCR beta V segments showed up in productive rearrangements about 87% or about 30% of the time in an earlier analysis of about 500 of the donors. Compared with equally common non-associated chains, HLA-associated TCR beta chains in a later analysis were more clonally expanded and had lower generation probabilities. In a later analysis, most CMV-associated TCR beta chains were found to appear HLA-restricted, with HLA associations seemingly driven largely by CMV exposure. A cluster of highly shared sequence variants was judged likely to be a technical artifact of the sequencing pipeline. Because the 87-base-pair reads could not distinguish some IMGT-functional V segments, including TRBV6-2 and TRBV6-3, those segments were excluded. Because some donors lacked HLA typing at each locus, the association tests relied only on the typed subset.

The germline V gene provides CDR1 MNHEY and CDR2 SVGAGI. From the cysteine up to the phenylalanine, the CDR3 has a length of 15 residues. Only the CDR3 part of the read is kept: 45 bases, read in frame from the first base. A distance of 10 bases separates the germline ends of V and J, which lose 0 bases and 2 bases respectively. This clone was recorded a few times. Which antigen it targets is not known. Base qualities are missing; no much larger clone stands one base away. Other DNA sequences in the sample encode the same CDR3. To prepare the library, the immunoSEQ multiplex PCR assay was applied. A mixture of 60 forward primers for TCR Vbeta segments and 13 reverse primers for TCR Jbeta segments was used in the multiplex PCR. A multiplex PCR assay on genomic DNA amplified the CDR3 region of rearranged TCR beta genes. The amplified TCR beta libraries were sequenced on the Illumina HiSeq System as 87-base-pair reads. Regarding the original processing steps: Across the 700 or so repertoires, a later analysis counted some 81 million unique TCR beta chains, 8.5 million to 12 million of which were shared by at least two donors. To remove PCR and sequencing errors, raw reads were error-corrected and collapsed into unique sequences using a nearest-neighbor algorithm that merged closely related sequences. CDR3 sequences were aligned to IMGT reference sequences to assign V, D and J gene segments. For a sequence to be retained, a match of at least six nucleotides to both a V gene segment and a J gene segment was required. A rearrangement counted as productive if the CDR3 had no stop codons and remained in frame with V and J, and every other rearrangement counted as non-productive. Following IMGT convention, CDR3 was defined as the stretch from the second conserved V-encoded cysteine to the conserved J-encoded phenylalanine. Sequences without an unambiguous match to a single V gene segment were excluded from the earlier analysis of about 640 of the donors. An earlier analysis of 450 to 650 of the donors called V segments functional above 56.7% productive rearrangements and segregating when the between-donor standard deviation exceeded 5%. A statistical classification framework was developed to diagnose cytomegalovirus status using the catalog of TCR beta chain sequences. A later analysis assigned V and J genes by comparing TCR nucleotide sequences with IMGT/GENE-DB human TR gene sequences. Using the TCRdist pipeline, a later analysis assigned CDR3 sequences along with most-parsimonious VDJ recombination scenarios. In a later analysis, every TCR beta chain was defined by the combination of its CDR3 amino acid sequence and its V-gene family, and reads without a unique V-gene family were dropped. In a later analysis, fewer than 600 highly shared, low-generation-probability nucleotide sequences were removed to address suspected cross-contamination and a sequencing artifact. In a later analysis, a clonal expansion index for each public chain was calculated from normalized within-repertoire ranks of inferred template counts. In a later analysis, generation probabilities were computed with a VDJ recombination model fitted to out-of-frame rearrangements, and the resulting probabilities were checked against IGoR. In a later analysis, TCR-TCR, TCR-HLA and TCR-CMV co-occurrence was scored with hypergeometric tests, and a repertoire-size bias correction was applied to TCR pairs. In a later analysis, false discovery rates were estimated by permuting HLA or CMV assignments 20 times. In a later analysis, co-occurring TCRs were grouped using DBSCAN, with TCRdist sequence similarity added in when clustering inside HLA-allele-positive subsets. For co-occurrence clustering, repertoires with fewer than 30,000 or more than 120,000 public chains were excluded, along with four to six repertoires with anomalous nucleotide sharing. TCRdb provides this immuneACCESS table in a form limited to in-frame rearrangements. Some clones are lacking; in checked studies, under half of them reflect an unresolved V gene, and why the rest are absent is not known. V, J and clone size are taken as reported in that table, and D and trimming were inferred from the DNA itself. The sample table shows some 190,000 clones, and approximately 84% are seen once. Approximately 1.3% of the sample goes to the ten largest clones.

The cohort consisted of fewer than 700 healthy bone marrow donors. All cohort members were sampled while nominally healthy, although unrecorded immune exposures were likely present. The donor was CMV seropositive and belonged to the group of 270 or so seropositive cohort members. Each donor provided a peripheral blood sample, and peripheral blood mononuclear cells were used for TCR beta sequencing. The Qiagen DNeasy Blood Extraction Kit was used to extract genomic DNA from the blood cell samples. This chain is built from TRBV6-5 and TRBJ1-1; TRBD1 might be the D gene, on 6 matching bases. The source material was PBMCs. This TCR was recovered from a girl aged 5-17 years in good health and CMV-seropositive. The CDR3 here reads CASSYSNRANTEAFF. The nucleotide sequence is TGTGCCAGCAGTTACTCGAACAGGGCCAACACTGAAGCTTTCTTT.